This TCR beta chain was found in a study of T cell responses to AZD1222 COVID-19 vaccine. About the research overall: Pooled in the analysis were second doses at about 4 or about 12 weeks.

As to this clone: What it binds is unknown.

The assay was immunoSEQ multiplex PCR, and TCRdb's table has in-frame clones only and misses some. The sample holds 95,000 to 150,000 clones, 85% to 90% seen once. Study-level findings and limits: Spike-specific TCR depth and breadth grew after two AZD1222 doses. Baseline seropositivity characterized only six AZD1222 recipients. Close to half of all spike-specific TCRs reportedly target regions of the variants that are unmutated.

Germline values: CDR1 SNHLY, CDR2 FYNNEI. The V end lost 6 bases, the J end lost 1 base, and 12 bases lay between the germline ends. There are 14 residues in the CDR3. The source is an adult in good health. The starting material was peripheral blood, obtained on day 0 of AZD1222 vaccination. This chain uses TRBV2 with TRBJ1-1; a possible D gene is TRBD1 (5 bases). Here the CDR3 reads CASSGQGRNTEAFF. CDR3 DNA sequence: TGTGCCAGCAGCGGACAAGGGAGGAACACTGAAGCTTTCTTT.